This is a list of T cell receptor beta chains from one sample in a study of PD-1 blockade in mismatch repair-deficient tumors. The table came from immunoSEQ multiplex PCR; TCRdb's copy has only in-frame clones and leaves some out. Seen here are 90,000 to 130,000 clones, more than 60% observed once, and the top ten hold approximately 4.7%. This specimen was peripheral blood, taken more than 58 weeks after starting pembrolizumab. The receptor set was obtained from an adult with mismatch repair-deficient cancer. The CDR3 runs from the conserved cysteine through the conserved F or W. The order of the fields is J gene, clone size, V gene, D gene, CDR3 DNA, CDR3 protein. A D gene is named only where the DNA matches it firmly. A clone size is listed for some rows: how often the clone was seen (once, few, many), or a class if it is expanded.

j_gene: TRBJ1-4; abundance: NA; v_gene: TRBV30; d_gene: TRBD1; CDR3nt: TGTGCCTGGAGTGATGGAGGACAGGGGAATGAAAAACTGTTTTTT; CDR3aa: CAWSDGGQGNEKLFF
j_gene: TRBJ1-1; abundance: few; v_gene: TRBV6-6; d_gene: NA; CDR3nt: TGTGCCAGCAGTTTTGGGGGACCCGCTGAAGCTTTCTTT; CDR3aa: CASSFGGPAEAFF
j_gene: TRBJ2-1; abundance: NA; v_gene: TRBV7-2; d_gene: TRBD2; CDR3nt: TGTGCCAGCAGCTTAGAAGGGACTACCGATGAGCAGTTCTTC; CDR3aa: CASSLEGTTDEQFF
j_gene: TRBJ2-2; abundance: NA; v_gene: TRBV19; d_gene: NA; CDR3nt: TGTGCCAGTAAGGGCCGGGGATCGAACACCGGGGAGCTGTTTTTT; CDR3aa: CASKGRGSNTGELFF
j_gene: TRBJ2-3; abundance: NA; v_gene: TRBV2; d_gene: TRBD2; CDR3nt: TGTGCCAGCAGCTCCTTTAGCGGGAGGCTGGGGCAGTATTTT; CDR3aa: CASSSFSGRLGQYF
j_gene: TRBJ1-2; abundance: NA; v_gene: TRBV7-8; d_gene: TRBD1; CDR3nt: TGTGCCAGCAGCTTCGGACAGGATGGAGGCTACACCTTC; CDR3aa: CASSFGQDGGYTF
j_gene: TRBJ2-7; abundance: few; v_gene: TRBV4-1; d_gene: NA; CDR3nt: TGCGCCAGCAGCCAAGGGGTTTCCGGGTCCTACGAGCAGTACTTC; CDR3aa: CASSQGVSGSYEQYF
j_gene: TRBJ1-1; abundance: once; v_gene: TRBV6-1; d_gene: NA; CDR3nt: TGTGCCAGCAGTGAATTCGGGGGCGCGATAGCTTTCTTT; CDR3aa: CASSEFGGAIAFF
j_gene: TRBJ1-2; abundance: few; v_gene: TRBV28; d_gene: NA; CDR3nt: TGTGCCAGCAGTTCAGCCGGGAGCAACACCTTC; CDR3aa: CASSSAGSNTF
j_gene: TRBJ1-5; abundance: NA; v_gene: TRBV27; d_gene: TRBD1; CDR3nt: TGTGCCAGCAGTTTAGGGACAGGGAGACCCCAGCATTTT; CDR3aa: CASSLGTGRPQHF
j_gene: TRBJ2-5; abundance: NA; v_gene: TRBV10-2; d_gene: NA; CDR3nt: TGCGCCAGCATGGGAGGGGACAGGCGGAAAGAGACCCAGTACTTC; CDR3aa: CASMGGDRRKETQYF
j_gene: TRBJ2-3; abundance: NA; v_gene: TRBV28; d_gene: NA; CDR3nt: TGTGCCAGCAGCCAAGGGGTGGAGGTCGGAGGAGATACGCAGTATTTT; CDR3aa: CASSQGVEVGGDTQYF
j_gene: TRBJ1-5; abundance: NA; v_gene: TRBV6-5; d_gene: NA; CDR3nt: TGTGCCAGCAGTTATGGAAATAGCAATCAGCCCCAGCATTTT; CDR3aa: CASSYGNSNQPQHF
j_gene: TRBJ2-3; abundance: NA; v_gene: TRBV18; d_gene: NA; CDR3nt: TGTGCCAGCTCACCATGGCTGGGAGACAAGAGCACAGATACGCAGTATTTT; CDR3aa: CASSPWLGDKSTDTQYF
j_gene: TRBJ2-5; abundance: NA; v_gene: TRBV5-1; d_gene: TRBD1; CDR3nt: TGCGCCAGCAGCCAGGGACAGGGGGCTGAGACCCAGTACTTC; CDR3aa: CASSQGQGAETQYF
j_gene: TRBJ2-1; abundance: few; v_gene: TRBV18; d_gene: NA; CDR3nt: TGTGCCAGCTCACCCCAGGGTAGGGATGAGCAGTTCTTC; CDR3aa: CASSPQGRDEQFF
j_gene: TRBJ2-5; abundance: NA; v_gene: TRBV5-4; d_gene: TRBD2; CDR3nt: TGTGCCAGCAGTGTAGCGGGAGCCCAGGAGACCCAGTACTTC; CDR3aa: CASSVAGAQETQYF
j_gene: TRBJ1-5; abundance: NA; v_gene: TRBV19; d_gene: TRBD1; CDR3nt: TGTGCCACCTCGCCCCCCCGGGACAGGGGGTTCTGGGGCAATCAGCCCCAGCATTTT; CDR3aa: CATSPPRDRGFWGNQPQHF
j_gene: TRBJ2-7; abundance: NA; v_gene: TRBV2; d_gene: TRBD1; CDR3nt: TGTGCCAGCGGGGGACAGAGAGATTACGAGCAGTACTTC; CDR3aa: CASGGQRDYEQYF
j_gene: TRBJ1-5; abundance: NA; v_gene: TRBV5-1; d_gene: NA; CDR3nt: TGCGCCAGCAGCTTGAACGAGAGAGGACGGGGGCCCCAGCATTTT; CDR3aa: CASSLNERGRGPQHF
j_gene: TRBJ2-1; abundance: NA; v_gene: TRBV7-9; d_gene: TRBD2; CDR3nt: TGTGCCAGCAGCCATCGACTAGCGGGAGCGGGGTACAATGAGCAGTTCTTC; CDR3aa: CASSHRLAGAGYNEQFF
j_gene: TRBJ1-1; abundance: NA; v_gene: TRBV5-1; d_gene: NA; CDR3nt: TGCGCCAGCAGCTTGGAGCGGGGGCAGGGCACTGAAGCTTTCTTT; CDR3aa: CASSLERGQGTEAFF
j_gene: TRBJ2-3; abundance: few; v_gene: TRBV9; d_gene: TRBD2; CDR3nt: TGTGCCAGCAGCGTAGGGGCTAGCGGGAGGGGGACAGATACGCAGTATTTT; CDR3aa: CASSVGASGRGTDTQYF
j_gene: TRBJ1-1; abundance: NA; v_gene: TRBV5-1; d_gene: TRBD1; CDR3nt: TGCGCCAGCAGCCCCGGGACAGGGAACACTGAAGCTTTCTTT; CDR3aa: CASSPGTGNTEAFF
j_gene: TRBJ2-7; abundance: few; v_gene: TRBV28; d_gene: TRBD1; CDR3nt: TGTGCCAGCAGCCCGGGACAGGGGGCGCGCGAGCAGTACTTC; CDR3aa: CASSPGQGAREQYF
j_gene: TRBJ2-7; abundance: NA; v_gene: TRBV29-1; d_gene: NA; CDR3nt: TGCAGCGCCGGAGCGGGCCCGACCTACGAGCAGTACTTC; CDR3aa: CSAGAGPTYEQYF
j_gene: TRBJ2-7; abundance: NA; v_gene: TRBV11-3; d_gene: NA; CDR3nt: TGTGCCAGCAGCCTCGGACAGGGACTATACGAGCAGTACTTC; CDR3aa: CASSLGQGLYEQYF
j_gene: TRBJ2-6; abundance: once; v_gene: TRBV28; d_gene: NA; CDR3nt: TGTGCCAGCAATGACGGCTCTGGGGCCAACGTCCTGACTTTC; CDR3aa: CASNDGSGANVLTF
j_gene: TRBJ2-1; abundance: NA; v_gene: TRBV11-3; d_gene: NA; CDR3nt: TGTGCCAGCAGCTGGGGCACAGGGGAGGGGTTCTTC; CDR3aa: CASSWGTGEGFF
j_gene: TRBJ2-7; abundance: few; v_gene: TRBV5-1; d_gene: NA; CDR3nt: TGCGCCAGCAGCCCGACTACGACCTACGAGCAGTACTTC; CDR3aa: CASSPTTTYEQYF
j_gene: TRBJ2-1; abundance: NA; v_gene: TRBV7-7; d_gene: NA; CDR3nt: TGTGCTAGCAGCTTGACCATGGACGGTACCTACAATGAGCAGTTCTTC; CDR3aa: CASSLTMDGTYNEQFF
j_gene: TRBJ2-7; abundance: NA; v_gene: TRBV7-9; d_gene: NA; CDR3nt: TGTGCCAGCAGCTCCCCTAGTGTCTACGAGCAGTACTTC; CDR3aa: CASSSPSVYEQYF
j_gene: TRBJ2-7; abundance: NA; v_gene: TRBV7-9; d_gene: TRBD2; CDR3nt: TGTGCCAGCAGCGCAGTGTCCGGGAGGGCCCACGAGCAGTACTTC; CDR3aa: CASSAVSGRAHEQYF
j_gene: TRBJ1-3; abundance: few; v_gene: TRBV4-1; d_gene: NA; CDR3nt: TGCGCCAGCAGCGAAGTGTCGCGGAACACCATATATTTT; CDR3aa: CASSEVSRNTIYF
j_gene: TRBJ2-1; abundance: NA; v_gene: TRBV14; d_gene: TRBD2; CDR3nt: TGTGCCAGCAGCCAAGAACTAGCGGGTTTCTACAATGAGCAGTTCTTC; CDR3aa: CASSQELAGFYNEQFF
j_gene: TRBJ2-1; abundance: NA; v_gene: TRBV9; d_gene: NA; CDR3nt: TGTGCCAGCAGCGTAGTGATAGCGGACTACAATGAGCAGTTCTTC; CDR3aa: CASSVVIADYNEQFF
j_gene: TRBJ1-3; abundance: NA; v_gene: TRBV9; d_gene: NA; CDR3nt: TGTGCCAGCAGCGTATCGGGGAGAAACACCATATATTTT; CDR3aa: CASSVSGRNTIYF
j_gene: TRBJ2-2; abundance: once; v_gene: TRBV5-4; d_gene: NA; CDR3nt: TGTGCCAGCAGCGCCCCCGGGGGAAACACCGGGGAGCTGTTTTTT; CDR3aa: CASSAPGGNTGELFF
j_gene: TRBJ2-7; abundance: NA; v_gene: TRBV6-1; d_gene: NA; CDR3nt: TGTGCCAGCAGTGAAGCGCTATTGGGGTATGAGCAGTACTTC; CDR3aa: CASSEALLGYEQYF
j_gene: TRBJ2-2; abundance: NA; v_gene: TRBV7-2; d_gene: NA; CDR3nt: TGTGCCAGCAGCTTAGGGCCTAGCGTGTGGGAGCTGTTTTTT; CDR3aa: CASSLGPSVWELFF
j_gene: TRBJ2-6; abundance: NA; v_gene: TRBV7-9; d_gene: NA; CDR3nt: TGTGCCAGCAGCCCAGGTGGGGGGCTGGGCTCTGGGGCCAACGTCCTGACTTTC; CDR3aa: CASSPGGGLGSGANVLTF
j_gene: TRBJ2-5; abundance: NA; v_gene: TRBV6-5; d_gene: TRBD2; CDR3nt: TGTGCCAGCAGTTACGCGGGAGGGGAGACCCAGTACTTC; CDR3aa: CASSYAGGETQYF
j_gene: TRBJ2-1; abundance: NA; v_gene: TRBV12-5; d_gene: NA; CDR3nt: TGTGCTAGTGGTCTGGGATCGACTACACGGAGTGGTGAGCAGTTCTTC; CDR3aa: CASGLGSTTRSGEQFF